This section outlines one T cell receptor beta chain sequence together with its context. Its specificity is not known. The PCR employed 60 Vbeta primers together with 13 Jbeta primers. Using immunoSEQ multiplex PCR, the repertoire was profiled, and TCRdb retains in-frame clones only, with some absent. The data contain approximately 120,000 clones, 65% to 80% of them singletons. V lost 6 bases, J lost 5 bases, and 3 bases stayed unmatched. Germline V gives CDR1 SNHLY, CDR2 FYNNEI. The CDR3 consists of 13 residues. This sample is part of a study of cytomegalovirus exposure and HLA in healthy donors. Findings of the study overall: TCR sequences were mostly rare, though some public TCRs occurred in many donors. The authors later linked a missense DCLRE1C variant to TCR beta V- and J-gene trimming.

Sequencing was performed on PBMCs. This TCR was recovered from a woman aged 55-70 years in good health and CMV-seropositive. The rearrangement links TRBV2 to TRBJ2-2; 7 bases line up with TRBD1. The CDR3 DNA reads as TGTGCCAGCAGGGGACAGCCTACCGGGGAGCTGTTTTTT. As protein: CASRGQPTGELFF.